The 20 T cell receptor beta chains below all came from one sample that was sequenced in a study of T cells in Graves' hyperthyroidism and ophthalmopathy. Amplified TCR beta CDR3 regions came from RNA transcripts. HTBI primers were the set used in a first-round RT-PCR of the TCR CDR3. MiXCR was run by TCRdb on the multiplex PCR reads, yielding one entry per CDR3 protein. Of approximately 210,000 distinct CDR3 sequences listed, approximately 17% were seen once; the top ten hold 50%. The sample comprised blood. The receptors were sampled from a man aged 45 to 65 with Graves' hyperthyroidism.

On this clonotype itself: One base away lies a much larger clone, so this may be a sequencing read error. The chain uses TRBV6-1 and TRBJ2-3, with D possibly matching TRBD1 (5 bases). This CDR3 spans 14 amino acids. In germline, CDR1 is MNHNS, CDR2 SASEGT. Trimming took off 6 bases at V and 3 bases at J, with 13 bases between the two ends. The CDR3, as DNA: TGTGCCAGCAGCAGGCAGGGTGCGACAGATACGCAGTATTTT. Protein: CASSRQGATDTQYF.

This clonotype turned up a few times. This chain uses TRBV5-1 with TRBJ2-3; D perhaps matches TRBD1 (6 bases). V was pared by 4 bases and J by 1 base, with 16 bases between. Germline CDR1 SGHRS, CDR2 YFSETQ. This CDR3 contains 16 residues. The CDR3 coding sequence is TGCGCCAGCAGCGAACCAGGGGTGTCGGGCACAGATACGCAGTATTTT. Translating gives CASSEPGVSGTDTQYF.

This clonotype was found many times. V and J are TRBV10-3 and TRBJ1-5; unclear D gene. The CDR3 is 14 residues long. Trimming cost V 3 bases and J 5 bases, with 11 bases left between them. Germline values: CDR1 ENHRY, CDR2 SYGVKD. In DNA, the CDR3 is TGTGCCATCAGTGACAGGTCAGCAGATCAGCCCCAGCATTTT. Encoded protein: CAISDRSADQPQHF.

This clonotype was recorded many times. The chain employs TRBV5-1 and TRBJ2-3; TRBD1 matches at 10 bases. Germline lookup yields CDR1 SGHRS and CDR2 YFSETQ. This CDR3 has 16 amino acids. The V and J ends lost 1 base and 4 bases, in that order; junction bases with no gene match: 6. The DNA of the CDR3 is TGCGCCAGCAGCTTGAGCGCGACAGGGGGCGCAGATACGCAGTATTTT. This translates into CASSLSATGGADTQYF.

The table lists this clonotype with many counts. This rearrangement joins TRBV11-2 to TRBJ2-1, with TRBD2 identical over 12 bases. V lost 4 bases to trimming and J lost 8 bases; unmatched junction nucleotides: 9. From germline, CDR1 is SGHAT and CDR2 FQNNGV. The CDR3 has 16 amino acids. The DNA of the CDR3 is TGTGCCAGCAGCTCGTACCCTAGCGGGAGGGCCGATGAGCAGTTCTTC. Its translation is CASSSYPSGRADEQFF.

The V gene is TRBV6-1, the J gene TRBJ2-1, with D perhaps TRBD1 or TRBD2 (7 bases each). The germline CDR1 and CDR2 sequences are MNHNS and SASEGT. V was cut by 2 bases and J by 8 bases, with 19 bases left in between. The CDR3 is 16 residues long. The CDR3 loop reads CASSEYQGGLVDEQFF. CDR3 DNA sequence: TGTGCCAGCAGTGAATACCAGGGGGGGCTCGTCGATGAGCAGTTCTTC.

The chain joins TRBV7-2 to TRBJ2-7; perhaps D is TRBD1 or TRBD2 (6 bases each). The ends were cut back, 2 bases at V and 3 bases at J, with 26 bases in the middle. This CDR3 has 19 amino acids. The germline V gene encodes CDR1 SGHTA and CDR2 FQGNSA. The CDR3 here is CASSLLEGSGAFRVYEQYF. CDR3 DNA: TGTGCCAGCAGCTTATTGGAGGGGTCAGGGGCATTTCGCGTCTACGAGCAGTACTTC.

This clonotype turned up a few times. The rearrangement links TRBV10-1 to TRBJ1-2; 8 bases fit TRBD1. CDR3 length equals 13 residues. The V segment lost 5 bases and the J segment 8 bases; nucleotides outside the gene matches: 7. CDR1 and CDR2 (germline): WNHNN, SYGVQD (reference sequence). CDR3 coding DNA: TGCGCCAGCAGTCCGGACAGGGTCGGGGGCTACACCTTC. Translation: CASSPDRVGGYTF.

This clonotype has more than one count but fewer than ten. The V call is TRBV5-1, the J call TRBJ1-2; D call uncertain. The germline V gene encodes CDR1 SGHRS and CDR2 YFSETQ. Trimming shortened V by 4 bases and J by 6 bases, and 13 bases separated the two germline ends. The CDR3 is made up of 13 amino acids. CDR3: CASSLDGSNGYTF. CDR3 in DNA: TGCGCCAGCAGCCTGGACGGCTCGAATGGCTACACCTTC.

For this clonotype: This may be a read error, as it is one base from a much larger clone. The CDR3 spells CASSRRPRTDTQCF. CDR3 nucleotides: TGTGCCAGCAGCCGGCGTCCCCGCACAGATACGCAGTGTTTT. J is TRBJ2-3 and V is TRBV13, with D uncertain. Germline V gene lookup returns CDR1 PRHDT and CDR2 FYEKMQ (reference sequence). This CDR3 has 14 residues. The full variable domain, in which reference TRBV13 and TRBJ2-3 provide the parts outside the CDR3, is AAGVIQSPRHLIKEKRETATLKCYPIPRHDTVYWYQQGPGQDPQFLISFYEKMQSDKGSIPDRFSAQQFSDYHSELNMSSLELGDSALYFCASSRRPRTDTQCFGPGTRLTVL.

This clonotype showed up many times. V usage is TRBV3-1 and J usage is TRBJ1-6; D possibly corresponds to TRBD1 (6 bases). The CDR3 contains 15 residues. Germline lookup yields CDR1 LGHDT and CDR2 YNNKEL (reference sequence). The V end was cut by 4 bases, the J end by 1 base, with 8 bases between. The CDR3 DNA is TGTGCCAGCAGCCCAGGGGCGTCCTATAATTCACCCCTCCACTTT. Residues: CASSPGASYNSPLHF.

This clonotype was counted many times. The gene calls are TRBV3-1 and TRBJ2-1; D gene ambiguous. The germline V gene encodes CDR1 LGHDT and CDR2 YNNKEL (reference sequence). This CDR3 is built from 12 residues. Trimming stripped 0 bases from V and 12 bases from J, with 9 bases between. In DNA form, the CDR3 reads TGTGCCAGCAGCCAAGACAATACGCTGCAGTTCTTC. This gives the protein CASSQDNTLQFF.

This clonotype was observed a few times. This chain joins TRBV5-1 and TRBJ2-3, with 9 positions matching TRBD2. The V gene end was trimmed by 6 bases and the J gene end by 6 bases; junction bases not matched to a gene: 5. CDR1 and CDR2 from the germline V gene are SGHRS and YFSETQ. This CDR3 is built from 13 residues. CDR3 in amino acids: CASNLAGFDTQYF. CDR3 bases: TGCGCCAGCAATCTAGCGGGGTTCGATACGCAGTATTTT.

This clonotype has a handful of counts. The rearrangement joins TRBV5-1 to TRBJ1-2; TRBD1 matches at 9 bases. Losses at the gene ends were 0 bases for V and 6 bases for J; bases not matched to a gene: 6. Germline V gene data show CDR1 as SGHRS and CDR2 as YFSETQ. The CDR3 covers 15 residues. CDR3 in DNA: TGCGCCAGCAGCTTGGCCACAGGGGGCGCGGATGGCTACACCTTC. Protein sequence: CASSLATGGADGYTF. Complete variable domain (other parts from reference TRBV5-1 and TRBJ1-2): KAGVTQTPRYLIKTRGQQVTLSCSPISGHRSVSWYQQTPGQGLQFLFEYFSETQRNKGNFPGRFSGRQFSNSRSEMNVSTLELGDSALYLCASSLATGGADGYTFGSGTRLTVV.

This clonotype was recorded at least ten times. The J gene is TRBJ2-7, the V gene TRBV7-2; TRBD2 matches 12 bases. The CDR3 has 18 residues. Germline assignment: CDR1 SGHTA and CDR2 FQGNSA. The V and J ends lost 3 bases and 2 bases, in that order; junction bases with no gene match: 11. CDR3 residues: CASSFRTSGRIQTYEQYF. DNA of the CDR3: TGTGCCAGCAGCTTTCGAACTAGCGGGAGGATACAAACCTACGAGCAGTACTTC.

This CDR3 reads CASSQSLGSSYEQYF. The CDR3 DNA is TGTGCCAGCAGCCAAAGCCTCGGGAGCTCCTACGAGCAGTACTTC. This chain uses TRBV14 with TRBJ2-7, with a possible D match to TRBD2 (6 bases). Germline-derived CDR1 and CDR2 are SGHDN and FVKESK. The V gene lost 2 bases and the J gene lost 0 bases, with 11 bases spanning the gap. The CDR3 spans 15 residues.

The sample holds many counts of this clonotype. V usage is TRBV10-3 and J usage is TRBJ2-7, with TRBD1 matching 11 bases. Per germline, CDR1 ENHRY and CDR2 SYGVKD. The CDR3 is 15 amino acids. V was clipped by 3 bases and J by 6 bases; unmatched bases: 7. The CDR3 loop reads CAISEQGQGAGEQYF. The CDR3 bases are TGTGCCATCAGTGAACAAGGACAGGGGGCGGGCGAGCAGTACTTC.

The rearrangement links TRBV7-8 to TRBJ2-7; the match to TRBD1 covers 7 bases. With 5 bases clipped from V and 6 bases from J, the junction kept 10 bases outside the gene matches. Looked up from germline, CDR1 is SGHVS and CDR2 is FQNEAQ. CDR3 length: 14 residues. The DNA of the CDR3 is TGTGCCAGCAGCCCTGACAGGGTCGCTTCCGAGCAGTACTTC. Protein: CASSPDRVASEQYF. Based on the CDR3 plus reference TRBV7-8 and TRBJ2-7, the full variable domain is GAGVSQSPRYKVAKRGQDVALRCDPISGHVSLFWYQQALGQGPEFLTYFQNEAQLDKSGLPSDRFFAERPEGSVSTLKIQRTQQEDSAVYLCASSPDRVASEQYFGPGTRLTVT.

V usage is TRBV20-1 and J usage is TRBJ2-3; 8 nucleotides match TRBD2. CDR1 and CDR2 (germline): DFQATT, SNEGSKA (reference sequence). The CDR3 sequence is 16 residues long. V gave up 0 bases and J gave up 3 bases; unmatched junction bases: 8. CDR3 region: CSARDPGGPGTDTQYF. The CDR3 DNA is TGCAGTGCTAGAGATCCGGGGGGGCCGGGGACAGATACGCAGTATTTT.

This clonotype was observed many times. The chain couples TRBV13 to TRBJ2-7; the match to TRBD2 covers 14 bases. Germline V gene data show CDR1 as PRHDT and CDR2 as FYEKMQ (reference sequence). J gave up 4 bases and V 4 bases, and 3 bases lay outside the gene matches. The CDR3 contains 15 residues. CDR3 coding DNA: TGTGCCAGCAGCTCCGGACTAGCGGGAGGATACGAGCAGTACTTC. It translates to CASSSGLAGGYEQYF.